Below, one TCR beta chain is given with its context. Its cognate antigen is unknown. V lost 4 bases, J lost 2 bases, and 2 bases stayed unmatched. The CDR3 covers 14 residues. The germline CDR1 and CDR2 sequences are MNHEY and SVGAGI. The treatment here: roughly 19 received Ad26.COV2.S at low or high dose, single or two shots; about 5 received placebo; per-sample allocation not given. Day 63 after the first injection of vaccine or placebo was the sampling time. The data were taken from a study of Ad26.COV2.S vaccination and SARS-CoV-2 variants. The overall study: Vaccine-arm donor from the placebo-controlled COV1001 Ad26.COV2.S trial. Regarding the study as a whole: People given the vaccine had a wider spike-specific TCR breadth than placebo recipients did.

Measured with immunoSEQ multiplex PCR; TCRdb has only the in-frame clones, and not every one. The table records roughly 420,000 clones, more than 75% of them present only once. The material sequenced was peripheral blood, taken in a trial of Ad26.COV2.S vaccine versus placebo. The J gene is TRBJ2-7, the V gene TRBV6-5, with 10 bases fitting TRBD1. The clonotype originates from a person between 18 and 65 years old who received the Ad26.COV2.S COVID-19 vaccine or a placebo. Written as DNA, the CDR3 is TGTGCCAGCAGTTTCGGGACAGGGGCCTACGAGCAGTACTTC. Protein sequence: CASSFGTGAYEQYF.